This T cell receptor beta chain stems from a study of blood T cell repertoires in COVID-19. Study-wide context: Sites in the United States, Italy and Spain provided acute and convalescent COVID-19 samples.

V lost 3 bases to trimming and J lost 6 bases, with 14 bases between them. The CDR3 length is 14 residues. Per the germline V gene, CDR1 is LNHDA and CDR2 is SQIVND (reference sequence). This clone has only a few counts. Participants' reported clinical history set cohort assignment. Generated by immunoSEQ multiplex PCR, the TCRdb table keeps only in-frame clones and is missing some. The sample holds about 200,000 clones, approximately 85% seen once. Sequenced material: PBMCs or T cells enriched from blood (not recorded which). The receptor was derived from a man between 35 and 55 years old who had recovered from COVID-19. This chain links TRBV19 with TRBJ1-1, with a possible D match to TRBD1 (6 bases). The CDR3, as DNA: TGTGCCAGTAGTATTAAACAGGGTTCCCCTGAAGCTTTCTTT. It encodes CASSIKQGSPEAFF.